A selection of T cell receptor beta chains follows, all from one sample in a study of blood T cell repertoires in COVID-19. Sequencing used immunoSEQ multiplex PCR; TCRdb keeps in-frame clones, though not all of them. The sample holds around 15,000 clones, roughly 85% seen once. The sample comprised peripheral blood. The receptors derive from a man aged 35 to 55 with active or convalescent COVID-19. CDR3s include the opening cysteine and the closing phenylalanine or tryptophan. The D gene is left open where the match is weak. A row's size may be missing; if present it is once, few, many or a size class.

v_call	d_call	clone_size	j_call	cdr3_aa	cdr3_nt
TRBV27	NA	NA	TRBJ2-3	CASSFQGFGTDTQYF	TGTGCCAGCAGTTTTCAGGGGTTTGGCACAGATACGCAGTATTTT
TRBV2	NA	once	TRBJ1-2	CASSTRGGRWGYTF	TGTGCCAGCAGCACCCGAGGAGGGCGATGGGGCTACACCTTC
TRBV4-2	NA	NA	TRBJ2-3	CASSQDALAPGTDTQYF	TGTGCCAGCAGCCAAGATGCCCTGGCCCCTGGCACAGATACGCAGTATTTT
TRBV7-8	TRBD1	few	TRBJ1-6	CASSKADRAMNSPLHF	TGTGCCAGCAGCAAAGCCGACAGGGCGATGAATTCACCCCTCCACTTT
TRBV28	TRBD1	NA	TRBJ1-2	CASSIYRGISYGYTF	TGTGCCAGCAGCATTTACAGGGGCATCAGCTATGGCTACACCTTC
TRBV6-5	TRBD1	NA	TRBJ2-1	CASRLGQFNEQFF	TGTGCCAGCAGACTGGGACAGTTCAATGAGCAGTTCTTC
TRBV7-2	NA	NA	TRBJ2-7	CASSLAGNYEQYF	TGTGCCAGCAGCTTAGCTGGCAACTACGAGCAGTACTTC
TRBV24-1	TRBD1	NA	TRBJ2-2	CATSDPRTGEVTGELFF	TGTGCCACCAGTGATCCAAGGACAGGGGAGGTCACCGGGGAGCTGTTTTTT
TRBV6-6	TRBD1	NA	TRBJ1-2	CASSYSTGDDYGYTF	TGTGCCAGCAGTTACTCAACAGGGGACGACTATGGCTACACCTTC
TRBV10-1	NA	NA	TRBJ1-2	CASSEGSTGGYTF	TGCGCCAGCAGTGAAGGCTCAACGGGGGGCTACACCTTC
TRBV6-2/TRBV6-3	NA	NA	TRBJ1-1	CASSYSRTADEAFF	TGTGCCAGCAGTTACTCGCGGACAGCCGATGAAGCTTTCTTT
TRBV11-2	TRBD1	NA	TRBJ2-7	CASSLLKGGQGSYEQYF	TGTGCCAGCAGCTTACTAAAAGGGGGACAGGGTTCCTACGAGCAGTACTTC
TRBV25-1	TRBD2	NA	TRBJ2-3	CASSKTSGATDTQYF	TGTGCCAGCAGTAAAACTAGCGGGGCAACAGATACGCAGTATTTT
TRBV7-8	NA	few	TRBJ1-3	CASRSLPENSGNTIYF	TGTGCCAGCAGGTCACTACCAGAGAACTCTGGAAACACCATATATTTT
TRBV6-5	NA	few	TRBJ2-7	CASSYSFGDEQYF	TGTGCCAGCAGTTACTCGTTCGGGGACGAGCAGTACTTC
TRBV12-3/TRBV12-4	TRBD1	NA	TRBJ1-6	CASSRQGNSPLHF	TGTGCCAGCAGTCGACAGGGGAATTCACCCCTCCACTTT
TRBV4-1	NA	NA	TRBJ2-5	CASSQVESRKETQYF	TGCGCCAGCAGCCAAGTAGAGAGTCGAAAAGAGACCCAGTACTTC
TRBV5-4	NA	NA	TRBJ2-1	CASSFIADSYNEQFF	TGTGCCAGCAGCTTCATAGCGGATTCCTACAATGAGCAGTTCTTC
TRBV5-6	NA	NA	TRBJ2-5	CASSSQVGAQETQYF	TGTGCCAGCAGCTCCCAGGTAGGGGCGCAAGAGACCCAGTACTTC
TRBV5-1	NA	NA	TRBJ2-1	CASRAGAYNEQFF	TGCGCCAGCAGGGCAGGCGCCTACAATGAGCAGTTCTTC
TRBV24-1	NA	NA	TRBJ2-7	CATSPDGGGTYEQYF	TGTGCCACCAGCCCCGATGGTGGGGGGACGTACGAGCAGTACTTC
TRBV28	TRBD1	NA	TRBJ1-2	CASSFLRDGTGNILFYGYTF	TGTGCCAGCAGTTTCCTCCGGGACGGGACAGGGAATATCCTTTTCTATGGCTACACCTTC
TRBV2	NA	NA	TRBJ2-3	CASSTPDSSTDTQYF	TGTGCCAGCAGCACCCCGGACAGTAGCACAGATACGCAGTATTTT
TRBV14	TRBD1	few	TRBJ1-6	CASSRLPGQGLDSPLHF	TGTGCCAGCAGCCGGCTCCCGGGACAGGGTTTGGATTCACCCCTCCACTTT
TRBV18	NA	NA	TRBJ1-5	CASSEEGTGNQPQHF	TGTGCCAGCTCAGAGGAGGGAACAGGCAATCAGCCCCAGCATTTT
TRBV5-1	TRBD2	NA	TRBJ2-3	CASTVTSGYTDTQYF	TGCGCCAGCACTGTGACTAGCGGTTACACAGATACGCAGTATTTT
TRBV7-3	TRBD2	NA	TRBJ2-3	CASSLGPSGGATDTQYF	TGTGCCAGCAGCTTAGGCCCTAGCGGGGGGGCAACAGATACGCAGTATTTT
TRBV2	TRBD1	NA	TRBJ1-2	CASSPEDRGNYGYTF	TGTGCCAGCAGTCCCGAGGACAGGGGAAACTATGGCTACACCTTC